Listed here are 19 T cell receptor beta chains from one sample, sequenced in a study of T cells in Graves' hyperthyroidism and ophthalmopathy. What was amplified from RNA transcripts were TCR beta CDR3 regions. HTBI primers were the set used in a first-round RT-PCR of the TCR CDR3. TCRdb independently ran MiXCR on the multiplex PCR reads; one entry per CDR3 protein. Here the sample spans some 600,000 distinct CDR3 sequences, more than 45% being singletons. Sequenced input: peripheral blood or thyroid tissue (not recorded which). Every receptor here comes from a woman aged 18-35 years with Graves' hyperthyroidism.

This chain uses TRBV5-1 with TRBJ1-6; 7 bases align to TRBD1. V trimming: 4 bases; J trimming: 11 bases; junction bases outside the gene matches: 6. CDR1 and CDR2 (germline): SGHRS, YFSETQ. CDR3 size: 13 residues. CDR3 in DNA: TGCGCCAGCAGCCCAGGGGGGTCTACACCCCTCCACTTT. It codes for CASSPGGSTPLHF.

This clonotype turned up a few times. The chain employs TRBV5-1 and TRBJ1-3; D gene ambiguous. The CDR3 loop spans 15 amino acids. The germline V gene has CDR1 SGHRS and CDR2 YFSETQ. The germline V and J ends were trimmed by 1 base and 0 bases, with 8 bases remaining between them. The DNA for the CDR3 is TGCGCCAGCAGCTTGTCCGGAAACTCTGGAAACACCATATATTTT. As protein: CASSLSGNSGNTIYF. The full variable domain, in which reference TRBV5-1 and TRBJ1-3 provide the parts outside the CDR3, is KAGVTQTPRYLIKTRGQQVTLSCSPISGHRSVSWYQQTPGQGLQFLFEYFSETQRNKGNFPGRFSGRQFSNSRSEMNVSTLELGDSALYLCASSLSGNSGNTIYFGEGSWLTVV.

The gene calls are TRBV2 and TRBJ1-3; D may be TRBD1 (5 bases). The germline V gene has CDR1 SNHLY and CDR2 FYNNEI. The CDR3 is 13 amino acids. Trimming cost V 7 bases and J 4 bases, with 11 bases left between them. CDR3 protein: CASMGLAGNTIYF. In DNA form, the CDR3 reads TGTGCCAGCATGGGGCTAGCGGGAAACACCATATATTTT.

This clonotype was detected ten times or more. The chain links TRBV7-9 to TRBJ2-5, with D possibly being TRBD1 (6 bases). Trimming cost V 8 bases and J 5 bases, with 12 bases left between them. The germline gives CDR1 SEHNR, CDR2 FQNEAQ (reference sequence). The CDR3 loop spans 12 amino acids. This CDR3 reads CASQGPGETQYF. The CDR3 bases are TGTGCCAGCCAGGGGCCGGGGGAGACCCAGTACTTC.

This clonotype was recorded a few times. Here the CDR3 DNA reads TGCGCCAGCAGCCTCGGACAACTAACAGCCTACGAGCAGTACTTC. This codes for CASSLGQLTAYEQYF. The chain employs TRBV4-1 and TRBJ2-7, with D possibly being TRBD1 (5 bases). From germline, CDR1 is MGHRA and CDR2 YSYEKL. V lost 4 bases to trimming and J lost 2 bases, with 15 bases between them. This CDR3 has 15 residues.

This chain uses TRBV2 with TRBJ1-2; no definite D call. The V gene's germline CDR1 is SNHLY and CDR2 FYNNEI. This CDR3 region has 14 residues. Trimming took off 8 bases at V and 0 bases at J, with 13 bases between the two ends. CDR3 coding DNA: TGTGCCAGCTCAGACTCCTCCTCTAACTATGGCTACACCTTC. It translates to CASSDSSSNYGYTF.

This clonotype occurred a few times. The CDR3 region has the DNA TGCAGTGCCTTCGGGACTATGAACACTGAAGCTTTCTTT. Translation gives CSAFGTMNTEAFF. V usage is TRBV20-1 and J usage is TRBJ1-1; weak D call: TRBD1 (5 bases). Germline CDR1 reads DFQATT; CDR2 reads SNEGSKA (reference sequence). This CDR3 has 13 amino acids. V lost 6 bases and J 0 bases, leaving 11 bases between the germline ends.

This clonotype was observed once. This chain links TRBV2 with TRBJ1-5; maybe TRBD1 (6 bases). Germline V CDR1 and CDR2: SNHLY, FYNNEI. With 4 bases removed from V and 4 bases from J, the gap between germline ends came to 20 bases. The CDR3 totals 17 residues. The CDR3 coding sequence is TGTGCCAGCAGTGCGAGATTCACAGGGATGAGGAATCAGCCCCAGCATTTT. Protein: CASSARFTGMRNQPQHF. Variable domain in full (rest from reference TRBV2 and TRBJ1-5): EPEVTQTPSHQVTQMGQEVILRCVPISNHLYFYWYRQILGQKVEFLVSFYNNEISEKSEIFDDQFSVERPDGSNFTLKIRSTKLEDSAMYFCASSARFTGMRNQPQHFGDGTRLSIL.

This clonotype has just one count. The rearrangement uses TRBV29-1 and TRBJ2-7, with D maybe TRBD1 (7 bases). V lost 5 bases to trimming and J lost 2 bases, with 16 bases between them. This CDR3 region has 14 residues. CDR1 is SQVTM and CDR2 is ANQGSEA in the germline V gene. The CDR3 nucleotides read TGCAGCGTTAGTGGTGGCGGGACAGCCTACGAGCAGTACTTC. This sequence encodes CSVSGGGTAYEQYF.

This clonotype has a handful of counts. The rearrangement uses TRBV7-2 and TRBJ2-2; 9 bases are shared with TRBD1. With V trimmed by 4 bases and J by 4 bases, 4 bases remained unmatched. The CDR3 is made up of 15 amino acids. Germline V CDR1 and CDR2: SGHTA, FQGNSA. The CDR3 nucleotides are TGTGCCAGCAGCTCCCGGGACAGGGTCACCGGGGAGCTGTTTTTT. It encodes CASSSRDRVTGELFF.

V and J are TRBV19 and TRBJ1-5, with 10 bases fitting TRBD1. Germline assignment: CDR1 LNHDA and CDR2 SQIVND (reference sequence). CDR3 size: 14 residues. V lost 10 bases, J lost 6 bases, and 9 bases stayed unmatched. DNA for the CDR3: TGTGCCACTACCGCCGGACAGGGGGGTCAGCCCCAGCATTTT. Residues: CATTAGQGGQPQHF.

This clonotype was observed a few times. V gene TRBV12-3 or TRBV12-4 combines with J gene TRBJ2-5; 9 nucleotides match TRBD2. The V segment lost 5 bases and the J segment 3 bases; nucleotides outside the gene matches: 7. This CDR3 has 15 amino acids. CDR3 in amino acids: CASSERGRDEETQYF. The CDR3, as DNA: TGTGCCAGCAGTGAGCGCGGGAGGGACGAAGAGACCCAGTACTTC.

The J gene is TRBJ1-2, the V gene TRBV19; D is unresolved. The CDR3 has 14 amino acids. Trimming shortened V by 6 bases and J by 4 bases, and 15 bases separated the two germline ends. Looked up from germline, CDR1 is LNHDA and CDR2 is SQIVND (reference sequence). As DNA, the CDR3 is TGTGCCAGTAGCCCCGTGGCAGAGGGCTATGGCTACACCTTC. Protein sequence: CASSPVAEGYGYTF.

In the case of this clonotype: Its ends do not fully match the called genes, so a read error is possible. V usage is TRBV15 and J usage is TRBJ1-4, with D unclear. The germline V gene encodes CDR1 LNHNV and CDR2 YYDKDF (reference sequence). The CDR3 sequence is 16 residues long. The CDR3 nucleotides read TGTGCCACCAGCAGAGATCTAGGTGCAACTACTGAAAAACTGTTTTTT. It encodes CATSRDLGATTEKLFF.

This clonotype occurred many times. V gene TRBV7-8 combines with J gene TRBJ1-6; no clear D gene. The V gene lost 4 bases and the J gene lost 9 bases, with 13 bases spanning the gap. This CDR3 region has 14 residues. Germline values: CDR1 SGHVS, CDR2 FQNEAQ. In nucleotides, the CDR3 is TGTGCCAGCAGCTCAGTCTCGATAAGTTCACCCCTCCACTTT. This codes for CASSSVSISSPLHF.

The gene calls are TRBV25-1 and TRBJ1-1; D may be TRBD1 (5 bases). Trimming stripped 1 base from V and 0 bases from J, with 9 bases between. Germline V lookup: CDR1 MGHDK, CDR2 SYGVNS. The CDR3 contains 15 residues. The CDR3 sequence: CASSELGTMNTEAFF. The CDR3 nucleotides read TGTGCCAGCAGTGAATTAGGGACGATGAACACTGAAGCTTTCTTT. Looking up the rest from reference TRBV25-1 and TRBJ1-1 gives the full variable domain: EADIYQTPRYLVIGTGKKITLECSQTMGHDKMYWYQQDPGMELHLIHYSYGVNSTEKGDLSSESTVSRIRTEHFPLTLESARPSHTSQYLCASSELGTMNTEAFFGQGTRLTVV.

V and J are TRBV7-9 and TRBJ2-7; 12 nucleotides agree with TRBD2. V shed 5 bases and J 2 bases; nucleotides not matched to a gene: 4. Germline V gene lookup returns CDR1 SEHNR and CDR2 FQNEAQ (reference sequence). CDR3 length: 15 residues. The CDR3: CASSALAGGPYEQYF. The CDR3 region has the DNA TGTGCCAGCAGCGCCCTAGCGGGAGGGCCCTACGAGCAGTACTTC.

The chain is built from TRBV7-3 and TRBJ2-7, with a possible D match to TRBD2 (5 bases). CDR1 is SGHTA and CDR2 is FQGTGA in the germline V gene. V was pared by 5 bases and J by 5 bases, with 16 bases between. This CDR3 contains 14 residues. CDR3 region: CASSASGSSHEQYF. Here the CDR3 DNA reads TGTGCCAGCAGCGCTTCGGGGAGCAGTCACGAGCAGTACTTC.

V usage is TRBV12-5 and J usage is TRBJ2-7; TRBD2 might be the D (6 bases). The CDR3 contains 16 residues. The germline V gene encodes CDR1 LGHNT and CDR2 FRNRAP. Between the trimmed V and J ends, which lost 1 base and 1 base, there was a span of 14 bases. The CDR3 loop reads CASGLGAGSFSYEQYF. The CDR3 nucleotides are TGTGCTAGTGGTTTGGGAGCCGGGAGTTTTTCCTACGAGCAGTACTTC. The variable domain in full, with the rest retrieved from reference TRBV12-5 and TRBJ2-7, is DARVTQTPRHKVTEMGQEVTMRCQPILGHNTVFWYRQTMMQGLELLAYFRNRAPLDDSGMPKDRFSAEMPDATLATLKIQPSEPRDSAVYFCASGLGAGSFSYEQYFGPGTRLTVT.